This T cell receptor (beta chain) appears in the sequencing data of a study of identical twins (dated by TCRdb to about 2016). For context, the study as a whole: The study deep-sequenced TCR alpha and beta repertoires from monozygotic twins, unrelated adults of various ages and cord blood to test whether fetal clonotypes persist. Replicate twin experiments were performed at different times using different library preparation protocols to rule out contamination.

The receptor library was made with 5' RACE. TCRdb shows the sequencer as Illumina HiSeq 2000. A universal primer binding site was introduced by template switching, and a unique molecular identifier was present in the final cDNA, enabling accurate counting of TCR cDNA molecules. Specific primers in the conserved constant-segment region were used to synthesize first-strand cDNA for TCR alpha and beta chains. To control for contamination, every cDNA library carried two barcodes: a SMART-Mk sample barcode plus Illumina barcodes. TruSeq adapter sequences and Illumina sample barcodes were added in two successive PCR steps. Sequencing of the TCR alpha and beta cDNA libraries was done on the Illumina HiSeq platform using custom primers. The study's processing was this. Unique molecular identifiers were extracted from raw reads with MiGEC, and CDR3 positions were determined with MiXCR. Recombination models were inferred per individual with the repgenHMM and IGoR tools using an EM algorithm. Shared clonotypes were analyzed with the tcR package in R, and sharing was normalized by the product of cloneset sizes. To study raw recombination without the effects of thymic and clonal selection, out-of-frame nonproductive sequences were analyzed. Starting from the raw public reads, TCRdb applied fastp trimming at Q25, assembled clones with MiXCR and retained in-frame beta chains. Every distinct CDR3 protein forms one entry, paired with its most common genes and DNA. It is TCRdb's table, rather than the study itself, that gives the V and J calls and clone size. Recorded for this sample are hundreds of thousands of distinct CDR3 sequences; 8.6% of them occurred a single time. Clones ranked in the top ten supply 0.85% to 1% of the sample.

What the authors observed across the whole study: In monozygotic twins, recombination models systematically underestimated out-of-frame TCR alpha sharing, but the models matched the sharing seen between unrelated individuals. Fewer insertions were carried by abundant cord blood beta clonotypes, a similar but weaker trend appeared in young adult naive repertoires, and no such trend appeared in memory repertoires. Because the same donors could not be followed over many years, conclusions were based on cross-sectional statistical analysis. A weaker excess of twin sharing was found in beta out-of-frame sequences because the signal-to-noise ratio was lowered by fewer shared sequences. Out-of-frame TCR alpha sequences shared between twins showed an excess of low generation-probability sequences compared with coincidental sharing between unrelated individuals. Invariant T cells such as MAIT and iNKT could partly confound zero-insertion analyses, although diverse VJ usage argued against such confounding for most clonotypes.

Every donor was a healthy Caucasian. The twin cohort comprised three pairs of female monozygotic twins, all aged about 18 to 29 years. The RNA used for TCR libraries was isolated from peripheral blood mononuclear cells. The germline V gene specifies SGHVS as CDR1 and FQNEAQ as CDR2. The germline V end is reduced by 0 bases and the J end by 11 bases; junction bases left unmatched: 9. The CDR3 starts with the cysteine, ends with the phenylalanine, and has 14 residues. The retained sequence is limited to the CDR3, 42 bases, with the frame set at the first base. This clonotype was observed once. What antigen it recognizes has not been identified. There are no base qualities to consult, and no much larger clone falls within one base. Just one read gives weak support. These data were likewise used in another study, on yellow fever vaccine responses in identical twins. From the second report: The authors reported that the T cell response to vaccination in identical twins appeared partly convergent and partly personalized. In the study, vaccine-responding T cell clones were precisely tracked in identical twins.

This receptor was taken from a woman aged 18 to 35 in good health. The sequenced sample was PBMCs. The chain uses TRBV7-8 and TRBJ1-2; TRBD1 fits 7 bases in the junction. The DNA sequence is TGTGCCAGCAGCTTAGCTACCGGGACAGTAGGATACACCTTC. Translated, it gives CASSLATGTVGYTF.